One T cell receptor (beta chain) is described in this entry. As yet, its antigen is unknown. Primers: 60 Vbeta forward and 13 Jbeta reverse. The assay was immunoSEQ multiplex PCR, and TCRdb's table has in-frame clones only and misses some. The sample records about 81,000 clones, 77% being singletons. The germline V gene encodes CDR1 SGHVS and CDR2 FQNEAQ. The CDR3 loop spans 14 amino acids. The sample is drawn from a study of cytomegalovirus exposure and HLA in healthy donors. Study conclusions and caveats: In a later analysis, productive TCRs from donors in an Asian-associated ancestry cluster reportedly carried fewer N-insertions than the cohort mean. Later analysis suggested most CMV-associated TCR beta chains were HLA-restricted.

The TCR sequence derives from a man aged 45-65 years in good health and CMV-seropositive. The material sequenced was PBMCs. J is TRBJ2-5 and V is TRBV7-8; the match to TRBD1 covers 7 bases. The end of the DNA fits TRBJ2-7 better, so the J call may be wrong. The CDR3 DNA reads as TGTGCCAGCAGCCCGACGGGACAGTCCTACGAGCAGTACTTC. It is translated as CASSPTGQSYEQYF.